The rows below give T cell receptor beta chains drawn from one sample of a study of OX40 agonist ivuxolimab in advanced cancers. Sequencing used immunoSEQ multiplex PCR; TCRdb keeps in-frame clones, though not all of them. The data contain tens of thousands of clones, approximately 86% of them seen just once; the ten biggest clones take up 0.85% to 0.95%. Sequenced here: CD4+ or CD8+ T cells sorted from blood, sampled in a trial of the OX40 agonist ivuxolimab. These receptor sequences come from an adult with an advanced solid tumor such as melanoma, head and neck, liver or kidney cancer. CDR3s include the opening cysteine and the closing phenylalanine or tryptophan. The D gene is left open where the match is weak. Part of the rows lack a size; the others show once, few, many or a class for expanded clones.

. TRBJ1-1 . TRBV18 CASSPTGGVTEAFF TGTGCCAGCTCACCAACCGGAGGAGTGACTGAAGCTTTCTTT
. TRBJ1-2 TRBD1 TRBV6-1 CASRSGGGYTF TGTGCCAGCAGATCAGGGGGCGGCTACACCTTC
once TRBJ2-1 TRBD2 TRBV27 CASSLEGTSGNNEQFF TGTGCCAGCAGTTTAGAGGGGACTAGCGGAAACAATGAGCAGTTCTTC
once TRBJ2-7 . TRBV5-6 CASSRISGLYEQYF TGTGCCAGCAGCCGGATCTCGGGACTGTACGAGCAGTACTTC
once TRBJ2-3 . TRBV9 CASNPASTDTQYF TGTGCCAGCAATCCGGCGAGCACAGATACGCAGTATTTT
. TRBJ1-1 . TRBV28 CASSSLRGEAFF TGTGCCAGCAGTTCGTTACGGGGTGAAGCTTTCTTT
once TRBJ1-2 . TRBV7-9 CASSRLQGSLGYTF TGTGCCAGCAGCCGACTACAAGGGAGTTTGGGCTACACCTTC
. TRBJ2-7 TRBD2 TRBV7-2 CASSLEGTSGFYEQYF TGTGCCAGCAGCTTAGAGGGGACTAGCGGTTTCTACGAGCAGTACTTC
. TRBJ2-3 . TRBV6-5 CASSITGTDTQYF TGTGCCAGCAGTATAACCGGGACAGATACGCAGTATTTT
. TRBJ2-1 TRBD1 TRBV27 CASSTDRVHEQFF TGTGCCAGCAGTACTGACAGGGTCCATGAGCAGTTCTTC
. TRBJ2-2 TRBD1 TRBV2 CASSATQGATGELFF TGTGCCAGCAGTGCAACACAGGGGGCGACCGGGGAGCTGTTTTTT
. TRBJ2-1 TRBD2 TRBV14 CASSRWTSGERYNEQFF TGTGCCAGCAGCCGTTGGACTAGCGGGGAGCGTTACAATGAGCAGTTCTTC
. TRBJ2-3 . TRBV4-1 CATSLRGESTDTQYF TGCGCCACATCTCTGAGAGGGGAGAGCACAGATACGCAGTATTTT
. TRBJ2-3 TRBD1 TRBV5-4 CASSTGQGAGTQYF TGTGCCAGCAGCACGGGACAGGGGGCCGGAACGCAGTATTTT
. TRBJ2-3 TRBD1 TRBV12-5 CASGYGTVASTDTQYF TGTGCTAGTGGTTACGGGACAGTAGCTAGCACAGATACGCAGTATTTT
. TRBJ2-3 . TRBV11-2 CASSFLLGILTDTQYF TGTGCCAGCAGCTTTCTACTCGGAATCCTCACAGATACGCAGTATTTT
. TRBJ2-1 . TRBV7-8 CASSLDGPLSEQFF TGTGCCAGCAGCTTAGATGGGCCTCTTTCTGAGCAGTTCTTC
. TRBJ2-7 TRBD1 TRBV16 CASSPYLLGQGSYEQYF TGTGCCAGCAGCCCATACCTACTGGGACAGGGATCCTACGAGCAGTACTTC
. TRBJ1-1 . TRBV9 CASTPGFRAFF TGTGCCAGCACGCCCGGGTTTCGGGCTTTCTTT
. TRBJ2-2 TRBD2 TRBV6-5 CASRAGGPGGELFF TGTGCCAGCAGAGCGGGGGGGCCTGGTGGGGAGCTGTTTTTT
once TRBJ2-5 TRBD2 TRBV2 CASRGLAGGAQYF TGTGCCAGCAGAGGACTAGCGGGGGGAGCCCAGTACTTC
. TRBJ2-7 . TRBV5-4 CASSFFWGYEQYF TGTGCCAGCAGCTTCTTCTGGGGATACGAGCAGTACTTC
. TRBJ2-1 TRBD2 TRBV5-6 CASSFSGFSYNEQFF TGTGCCAGCAGCTTTAGCGGGTTCTCCTACAATGAGCAGTTCTTC
. TRBJ2-1 TRBD1 TRBV25-1 CASSEPGGYNEQFF TGTGCCAGCAGTGAACCAGGGGGTTACAATGAGCAGTTCTTC
. TRBJ2-7 TRBD1 TRBV29-1 CSVSGTGLHEQYF TGCAGCGTCTCAGGGACAGGGTTACACGAGCAGTACTTC
once TRBJ2-3 TRBD2 TRBV7-2 CASSLARGLDTQYF TGTGCCAGCAGCTTAGCGCGGGGGTTGGATACGCAGTATTTT
. TRBJ2-1 TRBD2 TRBV28 CASSTAGAVEQFF TGTGCCAGCAGCACGGCGGGAGCGGTTGAGCAGTTCTTC
. TRBJ2-6 . TRBV27 CASSQTGPGANVLTF TGTGCCAGCAGTCAAACAGGCCCTGGGGCCAACGTCCTGACTTTC
. TRBJ2-4 . TRBV4-2 CASSQDWGPGLKNIQYF TGTGCCAGCAGCCAAGATTGGGGACCGGGCCTCAAAAACATTCAGTACTTC
. TRBJ2-5 TRBD1 TRBV19 CASAGTGGGETQYF TGTGCCAGTGCCGGGACAGGGGGAGGGGAGACCCAGTACTTC
once TRBJ2-1 . TRBV4-1 CASSQLGSRRNEQFF TGCGCCAGCAGCCAATTGGGATCCCGGCGGAATGAGCAGTTCTTC
. TRBJ2-7 . TRBV10-1 CASSDKSLSSYEQYF TGCGCCAGCAGTGATAAGTCCTTGAGCTCCTACGAGCAGTACTTC
. TRBJ2-7 . TRBV2 CASTPYRVSYEQYF TGTGCCAGCACTCCCTACAGGGTCTCCTACGAGCAGTACTTC
. TRBJ2-5 TRBD1 TRBV7-9 CASSPGRTGGNGETQYF TGTGCCAGCAGCCCCGGCCGGACAGGGGGAAATGGAGAGACCCAGTACTTC
. TRBJ2-1 TRBD2 TRBV15 CATSTNLAGVLHEQFF TGTGCCACCAGCACGAACCTAGCGGGGGTACTGCATGAGCAGTTCTTC
. TRBJ2-1 . TRBV6-6 CASSPTKGSYNEQFF TGTGCCAGCAGTCCTACTAAGGGCTCCTACAATGAGCAGTTCTTC
. TRBJ2-7 TRBD2 TRBV5-1 CASSFRLAGNEQYF TGCGCCAGCAGCTTCAGACTAGCGGGGAACGAGCAGTACTTC
few TRBJ2-7 . TRBV5-1 CASSFTGTTYEQYF TGCGCCAGCAGCTTTACAGGGACAACCTACGAGCAGTACTTC
. TRBJ2-1 . TRBV4-1 CASSQEGERTPYNEQFF TGCGCCAGCAGCCAAGAGGGGGAGCGGACCCCCTACAATGAGCAGTTCTTC
. TRBJ2-1 . TRBV5-4 CASSLVGARESGEQFF TGTGCCAGCAGCTTAGTAGGGGCCCGAGAGTCCGGTGAGCAGTTCTTC
. TRBJ2-5 . TRBV18 CASSPPPGATRRETQYF TGTGCCAGCTCACCACCCCCCGGGGCAACCCGAAGAGAGACCCAGTACTTC
few TRBJ1-5 . TRBV18 CASSPMGSNQPQHF TGTGCCAGCTCCCCTATGGGCAGCAATCAGCCCCAGCATTTT
. TRBJ2-3 . TRBV20-1 CSARRGDTQYF TGCAGTGCTAGGAGGGGAGATACGCAGTATTTT
few TRBJ1-1 . TRBV28 CASSVGGMNTEAFF TGTGCCAGCAGTGTAGGGGGGATGAACACTGAAGCTTTCTTT
. TRBJ2-3 TRBD1 TRBV5-6 CASSPGTGITDTQYF TGTGCCAGCAGCCCCGGGACAGGGATCACAGATACGCAGTATTTT
. TRBJ2-5 . TRBV21-1 CASSGRDRGIETQYF TGTGCCAGCAGCGGACGGGACAGGGGGATAGAGACCCAGTACTTC
. TRBJ2-5 TRBD2 TRBV4-1 CASSRPGLAHPNQETQYF TGCGCCAGCAGCCGGCCGGGACTAGCCCACCCGAATCAAGAGACCCAGTACTTC
. TRBJ1-3 . TRBV6-6 CASSRRQTSGNTIYF TGTGCCAGCAGTCGTAGACAGACCTCTGGAAACACCATATATTTT
. TRBJ2-5 TRBD2 TRBV10-3 CAIKKRGAGEETQYF TGTGCCATTAAAAAGCGGGGGGCTGGAGAGGAGACCCAGTACTTC